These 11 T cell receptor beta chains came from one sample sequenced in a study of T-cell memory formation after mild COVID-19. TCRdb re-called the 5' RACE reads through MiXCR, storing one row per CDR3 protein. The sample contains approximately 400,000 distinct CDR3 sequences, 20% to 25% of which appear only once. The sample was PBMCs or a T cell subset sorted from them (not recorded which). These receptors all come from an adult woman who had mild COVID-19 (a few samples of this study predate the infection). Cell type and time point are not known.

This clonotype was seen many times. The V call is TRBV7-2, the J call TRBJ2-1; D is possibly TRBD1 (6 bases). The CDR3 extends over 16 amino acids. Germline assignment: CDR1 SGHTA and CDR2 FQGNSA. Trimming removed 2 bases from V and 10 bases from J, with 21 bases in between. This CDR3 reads CASSLSLGYRRGEQFF. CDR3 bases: TGTGCCAGCAGCTTAAGTCTGGGCTATCGTAGGGGGGAGCAGTTCTTC.

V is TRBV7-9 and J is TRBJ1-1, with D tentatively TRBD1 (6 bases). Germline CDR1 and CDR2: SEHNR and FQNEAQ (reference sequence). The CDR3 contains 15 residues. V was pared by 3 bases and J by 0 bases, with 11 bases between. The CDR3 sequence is CASSFIEGVNTEAFF. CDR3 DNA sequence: TGTGCCAGCAGCTTTATAGAGGGGGTGAACACTGAAGCTTTCTTT.

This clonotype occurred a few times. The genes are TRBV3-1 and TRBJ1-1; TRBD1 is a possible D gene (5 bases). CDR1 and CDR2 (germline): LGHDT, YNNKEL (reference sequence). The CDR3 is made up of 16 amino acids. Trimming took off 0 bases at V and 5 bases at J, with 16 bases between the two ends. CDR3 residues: CASSQDRFVGGTEAFF. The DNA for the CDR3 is TGTGCCAGCAGCCAAGATCGGTTTGTGGGGGGGACTGAAGCTTTCTTT. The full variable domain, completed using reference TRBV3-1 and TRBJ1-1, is DTAVSQTPKYLVTQMGNDKSIKCEQNLGHDTMYWYKQDSKKFLKIMFSYNNKELIINETVPNRFSPKSPDKAHLNLHINSLELGDSAVYFCASSQDRFVGGTEAFFGQGTRLTVV.

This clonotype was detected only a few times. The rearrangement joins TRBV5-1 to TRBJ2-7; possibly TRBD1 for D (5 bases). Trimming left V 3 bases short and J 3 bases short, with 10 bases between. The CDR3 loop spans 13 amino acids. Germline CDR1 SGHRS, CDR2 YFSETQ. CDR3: CASSSPGLYEQYF. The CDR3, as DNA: TGCGCCAGCAGCTCGCCAGGGCTCTACGAGCAGTACTTC.

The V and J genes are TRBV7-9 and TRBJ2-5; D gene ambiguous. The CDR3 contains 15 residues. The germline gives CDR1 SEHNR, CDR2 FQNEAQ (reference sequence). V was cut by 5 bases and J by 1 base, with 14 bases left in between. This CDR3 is CASSPPVGIQETQYF. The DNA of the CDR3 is TGTGCCAGCAGCCCTCCTGTCGGTATCCAAGAGACCCAGTACTTC.

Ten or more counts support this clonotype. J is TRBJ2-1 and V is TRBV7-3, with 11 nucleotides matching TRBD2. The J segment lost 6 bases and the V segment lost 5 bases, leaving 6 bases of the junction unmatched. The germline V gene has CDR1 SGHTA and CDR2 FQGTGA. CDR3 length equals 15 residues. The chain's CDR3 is CASSILAGVGNEQFF. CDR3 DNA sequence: TGTGCCAGCAGCATACTAGCGGGAGTTGGCAATGAGCAGTTCTTC. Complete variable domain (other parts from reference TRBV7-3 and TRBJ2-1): GAGVSQTPSNKVTEKGKYVELRCDPISGHTALYWYRQSLGQGPEFLIYFQGTGAADDSGLPNDRFFAVRPEGSVSTLKIQRTERGDSAVYLCASSILAGVGNEQFFGPGTRLTVL.

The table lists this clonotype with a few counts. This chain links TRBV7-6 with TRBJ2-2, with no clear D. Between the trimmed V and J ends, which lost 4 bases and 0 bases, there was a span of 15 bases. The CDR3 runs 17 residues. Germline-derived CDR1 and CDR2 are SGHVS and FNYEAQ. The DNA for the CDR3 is TGTGCCAGCAGCTCCCTGGACGGTTTCGCGAACACCGGGGAGCTGTTTTTT. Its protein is CASSSLDGFANTGELFF. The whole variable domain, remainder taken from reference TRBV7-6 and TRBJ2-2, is GAGVSQSPRYKVTKRGQDVALRCDPISGHVSLYWYRQALGQGPEFLTYFNYEAQQDKSGLPNDRFSAERPEGSISTLTIQRTEQRDSAMYRCASSSLDGFANTGELFFGEGSRLTVL.

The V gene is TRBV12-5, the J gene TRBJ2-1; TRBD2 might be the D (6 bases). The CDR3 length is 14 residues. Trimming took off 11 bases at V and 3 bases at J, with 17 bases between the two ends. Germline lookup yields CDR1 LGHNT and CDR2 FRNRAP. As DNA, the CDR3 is TGTGCTTCAATGGGGGGTTCACTCTACAATGAGCAGTTCTTC. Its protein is CASMGGSLYNEQFF.

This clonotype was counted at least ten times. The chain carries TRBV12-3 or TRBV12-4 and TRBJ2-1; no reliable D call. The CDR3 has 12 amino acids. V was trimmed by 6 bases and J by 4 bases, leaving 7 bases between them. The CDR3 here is CASSPTYNEQFF. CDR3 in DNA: TGTGCCAGCAGCCCCACGTACAATGAGCAGTTCTTC.

CDR3 protein: CSARGLAALADTQYF. The CDR3 nucleotides are TGCAGTGCTAGAGGACTAGCGGCCCTCGCAGATACGCAGTATTTT. The chain employs TRBV20-1 and TRBJ2-3, with 9 bases matching TRBD2. V trimming: 1 base; J trimming: 4 bases; junction bases outside the gene matches: 6. Germline lookup yields CDR1 DFQATT and CDR2 SNEGSKA (reference sequence). This CDR3 has 15 amino acids.

The CDR3 reads CASSLRTADYGYTF. CDR3 DNA sequence: TGTGCCAGCAGTTTACGGACGGCGGACTATGGCTACACCTTC. The V and J genes are TRBV6-5 and TRBJ1-2; no definite D call. The germline V gene encodes CDR1 MNHEY and CDR2 SVGAGI. The CDR3 is 14 residues long. Trimming shortened V by 4 bases and J by 3 bases, and 12 bases separated the two germline ends.